This T cell receptor (beta chain) was observed in a study of beta chain features in type 1 diabetes. This clone was observed a handful of times. The entirety of the isolated RNA underwent reverse transcription, so expressed TCRB transcripts were sequenced. Profiling relied on immunoSEQ multiplex PCR, and the TCRdb table lists in-frame clones only, not all of them. The repertoire consists of roughly 380,000 clones, with roughly a fifth occurring once and the leading ten covering under 0.055%. Germline lookup yields CDR1 SEHNR and CDR2 FQNEAQ (reference sequence). Losses at the gene ends were 1 base for V and 6 bases for J; bases not matched to a gene: 4. The CDR3 runs 15 residues.

The V gene is TRBV7-9, the J gene TRBJ2-3; 10 nucleotides match TRBD2. The TCR comes from a young woman in good health. The sequenced sample consisted of naive CD4+ T cells from blood. The CDR3 DNA reads as TGTGCCAGCAGCTTAGGCACTAGCGGGGTCGATACGCAGTATTTT. Translation: CASSLGTSGVDTQYF.